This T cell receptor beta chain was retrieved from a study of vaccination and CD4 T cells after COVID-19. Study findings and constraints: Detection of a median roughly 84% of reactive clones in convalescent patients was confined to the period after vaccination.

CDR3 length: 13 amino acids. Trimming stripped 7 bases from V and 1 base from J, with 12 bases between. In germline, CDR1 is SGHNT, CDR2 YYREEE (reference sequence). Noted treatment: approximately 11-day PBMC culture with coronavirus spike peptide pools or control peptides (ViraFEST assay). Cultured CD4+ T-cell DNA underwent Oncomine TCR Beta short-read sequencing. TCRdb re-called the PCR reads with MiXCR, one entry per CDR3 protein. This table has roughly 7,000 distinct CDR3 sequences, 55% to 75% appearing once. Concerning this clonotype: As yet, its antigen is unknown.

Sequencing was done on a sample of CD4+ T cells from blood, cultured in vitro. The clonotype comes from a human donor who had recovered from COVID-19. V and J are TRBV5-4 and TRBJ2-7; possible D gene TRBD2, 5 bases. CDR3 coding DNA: TGTGCCAGCCGCCGGGATTTATCCTACGAGCAGTACTTC. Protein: CASRRDLSYEQYF.